This record looks at one T cell receptor (beta chain) sequence and its context. This specimen comes from a study of blood T cell repertoires in COVID-19. The overall study: In each case, the material was cDNA or gDNA derived from T cells, B-cell-depleted T cells, or PBMCs.

Germline assignment: CDR1 LGHDT and CDR2 YNNKEL (reference sequence). The ends were cut back, 1 base at V and 1 base at J, with 17 bases in the middle. The CDR3 has 18 residues. The assay was immunoSEQ multiplex PCR, and TCRdb's table has in-frame clones only and misses some. Of about 110,000 clones listed, 85% to 90% are singletons. The chain combines TRBV3-1 (or the pseudogene TRBV3-2) with TRBJ2-1; weak D call: TRBD1 (6 bases). Sequencing was done on a sample of peripheral blood. The clonotype comes from a human donor in a cohort sampled during active COVID-19. The CDR3 is CASSQGPLGAGSYNEQFF. The CDR3 DNA is TGTGCCAGCAGCCAAGGGCCTCTGGGGGCTGGTTCCTACAATGAGCAGTTCTTC.